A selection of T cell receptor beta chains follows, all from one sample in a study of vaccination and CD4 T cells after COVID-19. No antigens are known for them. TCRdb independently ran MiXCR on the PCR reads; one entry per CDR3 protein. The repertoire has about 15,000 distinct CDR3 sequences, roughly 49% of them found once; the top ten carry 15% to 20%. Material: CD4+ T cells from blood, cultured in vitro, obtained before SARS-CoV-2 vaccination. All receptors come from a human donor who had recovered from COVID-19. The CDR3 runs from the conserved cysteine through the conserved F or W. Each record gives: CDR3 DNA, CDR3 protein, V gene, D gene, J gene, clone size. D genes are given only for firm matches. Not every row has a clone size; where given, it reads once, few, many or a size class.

TGTGCCAGCAGGCGTCAGGGGGCGTCGAATCAGCCCCAGCATTTT CASRRQGASNQPQHF TRBV27 TRBD1 TRBJ1-5 few
TGTGCCAGCAGCCCCTGGCTAGACCGGAACGGTGAGCAGTTCTTC CASSPWLDRNGEQFF TRBV7-2 . TRBJ2-1 .
TGCGCCAGCAGCTTGGCGGTGAAGTACGAGCAGTACTTC CASSLAVKYEQYF TRBV5-1 . TRBJ2-7 .
TGCGCCAGCAGCAGAGGGGAGAGCTCCTATAATTCACCCCTCCACTTT CASSRGESSYNSPLHF TRBV5-1 . TRBJ1-6 once
TGCAGTGCTAGAGATTCGGGCGGGTATGAGCAGTTCTTC CSARDSGGYEQFF TRBV20-1 . TRBJ2-1 few
TGCACCATCACGGGACATCTGAACACTGAAGCTTTCTTT CTITGHLNTEAFF TRBV29-1 . TRBJ1-1 .
TGTGCCAGCAGTTACTTGGGTAGCGGGAGAGGCCATGAGCAGTTCTTC CASSYLGSGRGHEQFF TRBV6-5 TRBD2 TRBJ2-1 .
TGTGCCAGCAGTGGAATTACCGGGACAGGGTGGGGGAATGAGCAGTTCTTC CASSGITGTGWGNEQFF TRBV6-1 TRBD1 TRBJ2-1 once
TGTGCCAGCAGCTTAACGTCAGGTAGCGGGAGGAACTCCGAGCAGTTCTTC CASSLTSGSGRNSEQFF TRBV7-3 TRBD2 TRBJ2-1 few
TGTGCCAGCAGCTTATGGGCGGTGGGCAGGGCTATCAATCAGCCCCAGCATTTT CASSLWAVGRAINQPQHF TRBV7-8 . TRBJ1-5 .
TGTGCCAGTAGCACAAGCGGGAAGGCGCAGTATTTT CASSTSGKAQYF TRBV19 TRBD2 TRBJ2-3 .
TGTGCCAGCAGCTGGCAGGTGTTCAGGGGGCGGGTCACCGGGGAGCTGTTTTTT CASSWQVFRGRVTGELFF TRBV7-2 TRBD1 TRBJ2-2 .
TGTGCCAGCAGTAGGGACACGAACATCGGGGAGCTGTTTTTT CASSRDTNIGELFF TRBV6-1 . TRBJ2-2 .
TGTGCCAGCAGTTCGATGTTCTACGAGCAGTACTTC CASSSMFYEQYF TRBV6-5 . TRBJ2-7 few
TGCGCCAGCAGCTTGGATCAGAGCTCCTATAATTCACCCCTCCACTTT CASSLDQSSYNSPLHF TRBV5-1 . TRBJ1-6 .
TGTGCCAGCAGCTTATTGGCTAGCGGGAGACTTCAAGAGACCCAGTACTTC CASSLLASGRLQETQYF TRBV7-9 TRBD2 TRBJ2-5 .
TGTGCCAGCAGCCATATCGCTACAGGGGTCGAGCAGTACTTC CASSHIATGVEQYF TRBV4-2 TRBD1 TRBJ2-7 .
TGTGCCAGCAGTTTACGCAGGGTTTCCTACGAGCAGTACTTC CASSLRRVSYEQYF TRBV27 . TRBJ2-7 .
TGTGCCAGCAGCTTAGGAGGGACAGGGAGTGATTCACCCCTCCACTTT CASSLGGTGSDSPLHF TRBV7-2 TRBD1 TRBJ1-6 .
TGTGCCAGCAGTACAGAGTTCAGGGAGACCCAGTACTTC CASSTEFRETQYF TRBV2 . TRBJ2-5 .
TGCGCCAGCAGTCAAGAGGGGAAGACCCAGTACTTC CASSQEGKTQYF TRBV23-1 . TRBJ2-5 .
TGTGCCAGCAGCTTTGGGACTAGCTCCGCCGGGGAGCTGTTTTTT CASSFGTSSAGELFF TRBV7-8 TRBD2 TRBJ2-2 .
TGTGCCACCAGCAGCGCAACAGGGGTGAGGGAGACCCAGTACTTC CATSSATGVRETQYF TRBV15 TRBD1 TRBJ2-5 .
TGTGCCAGCAGCCCAGAGTGGACCGGGGAGCTGTTTTTT CASSPEWTGELFF TRBV7-9 . TRBJ2-2 .
TGTGCCAGCAGTGAGATGGCGGGAGACTCCTACGAGCAGTACTTC CASSEMAGDSYEQYF TRBV6-1 TRBD2 TRBJ2-7 few
TGTGCCAGCAGTAAGACAGGGATCCAAGAGACCCAGTACTTC CASSKTGIQETQYF TRBV5-4 TRBD1 TRBJ2-5 .
TGCGCCAGCAGTGGAATCCCGAAGAGGGCAGATTCACCCCTCCACTTT CASSGIPKRADSPLHF TRBV10-2 . TRBJ1-6 .
TGTGCCAGCAGCCGAGGGGAGACAAACATTCAGTACTTC CASSRGETNIQYF TRBV3-1 . TRBJ2-4 .
TGCGCCAGTAGTAGGACTAGCGATTGGGGGGAGACCCAGTACTTC CASSRTSDWGETQYF TRBV5-1 TRBD2 TRBJ2-5 .
TGTGCCATCAGTGAGAGGGCAGGGATTGGCAAAAACATTCAGTACTTC CAISERAGIGKNIQYF TRBV10-3 . TRBJ2-4 .
TGTGCCAGCAGCTTGGCCCCAGCGGGAGCAGATACGCAGTATTTT CASSLAPAGADTQYF TRBV5-8 TRBD2 TRBJ2-3 few